This is a list of T cell receptor beta chains from one sample in a study of metastatic and nonmetastatic thyroid tumors. From the PCR reads, TCRdb re-called clones with MiXCR. The sample shows fewer than 30,000 clones, 20% of them seen only once. Sample: blood. These receptors came from a male donor with papillary thyroid cancer or a benign thyroid nodule (not recorded which). Some clones in this sample may be carry-over from other donors' samples. CDR3s include the opening cysteine and the closing phenylalanine or tryptophan. Each record gives: clone size, V gene, J gene, D gene, CDR3 protein, CDR3 DNA. A D gene is named only where the DNA matches it firmly. Clone size is stated in some rows and not others, as once, few, many or a class when expanded.

medium-sized	TRBV7-9	TRBJ2-7	NA	CASSRGDYEQYF	TGTGCCAGCAGCCGGGGAGACTACGAGCAGTACTTC
many	TRBV19	TRBJ1-1	NA	CASRRRDANTEAFF	TGTGCCAGTAGGAGACGGGACGCTAACACTGAAGCTTTCTTT
many	TRBV20-1	TRBJ2-1	NA	CSARDPRISYNEQFF	TGCAGTGCTAGAGATCCGCGGATCTCCTACAATGAGCAGTTCTTC
many	TRBV6-1	TRBJ1-1	TRBD1	CASRTGFSEAFF	TGTGCCAGCAGGACAGGGTTCTCTGAAGCTTTCTTT
many	TRBV28	TRBJ1-2	TRBD1	CASSKGTGAHYGYTF	TGTGCCAGCAGTAAAGGGACAGGGGCCCACTATGGCTACACCTTC
few	TRBV6-1	TRBJ2-7	NA	CASRDYSGEQYF	TGTGCCAGCAGGGACTACTCCGGCGAGCAGTACTTC
many	TRBV14	TRBJ2-3	TRBD1	CASSQDTGGKDTQYF	TGTGCCAGCAGCCAAGATACAGGGGGCAAAGATACGCAGTATTTT
many	TRBV20-1	TRBJ2-3	TRBD2	CSASPLAGGRDTQYF	TGCAGTGCTTCCCCCCTTGCTGGCGGGAGAGATACGCAGTATTTT
many	TRBV20-1	TRBJ1-2	TRBD1	CSAGDRSYGYTF	TGCAGTGCTGGGGACAGGTCCTATGGCTACACCTTC
NA	TRBV12-3/TRBV12-4	TRBJ2-5	NA	CASTDLMGETQYF	TGTGCCAGCACCGATTTGATGGGAGAGACCCAGTACTTC
many	TRBV5-5	TRBJ2-7	NA	CASSLYDTYEQYF	TGTGCCAGCAGCTTGTATGATACCTACGAGCAGTACTTC
many	TRBV15	TRBJ1-2	NA	CATSRPAAYGYTF	TGTGCCACCAGCAGGCCCGCCGCCTATGGCTACACCTTC
medium-sized	TRBV12-3/TRBV12-4	TRBJ2-7	NA	CASSLGLGAEQYF	TGTGCCAGCAGTTTAGGCCTGGGGGCCGAGCAGTACTTC
NA	TRBV2	TRBJ2-6	NA	CASSPRTILSGANVLAF	TGTGCCAGCAGTCCCCGGACCATCCTCTCTGGGGCCAATGTCCTGGCTTTC
many	TRBV11-1	TRBJ2-3	TRBD2	CASSLARGGASTDTQYF	TGTGCCAGCAGCTTAGCGCGCGGGGGGGCTAGCACAGATACGCAGTATTTT
many	TRBV20-1	TRBJ2-2	NA	CSALSGAGTGELFF	TGCAGTGCGTTATCGGGAGCGGGCACCGGGGAGCTGTTTTTT
many	TRBV18	TRBJ1-2	NA	CASSPGNGYTF	TGTGCCAGCTCACCGGGCAATGGCTACACCTTC
few	TRBV12-3/TRBV12-4	TRBJ1-1	NA	CASSRYVQCEGNTEAFF	TGTGCCAGCAGCCGCTACGTGCAGTGTGAAGGGAACACTGAAGCTTTCTTT
many	TRBV9	TRBJ1-6	TRBD1	CASSPGDRILNSPLHF	TGTGCCAGCAGCCCCGGGGACAGGATTTTAAATTCACCCCTCCACTTT
once	TRBV7-8	TRBJ2-2	NA	CASSPGTLNTGELFF	TGTGCCAGCAGCCCCGGGACGTTAAACACCGGGGAGCTGTTTTTT
few	TRBV2	TRBJ1-1	NA	CATLRGAFDAEAFF	TGTGCCACCCTTAGAGGGGCTTTTGACGCTGAAGCTTTCTTT
many	TRBV6-6	TRBJ1-5	NA	CASSYSKGQPQHF	TGTGCCAGCAGTTACTCAAAGGGTCAGCCCCAGCATTTT
many	TRBV4-1	TRBJ1-5	TRBD1	CASSATPGQGTYSNQPQHF	TGCGCCAGCAGCGCAACCCCGGGACAGGGGACTTATAGCAATCAGCCCCAGCATTTT
medium-sized	TRBV7-8	TRBJ1-3	NA	CASSSHTLHQGSGNTIYF	TGTGCCAGCAGCTCCCACACCCTACATCAGGGTTCTGGAAACACCATATATTTT
many	TRBV4-3	TRBJ2-2	TRBD2	CASSQGLLAAANTGELFF	TGCGCCAGCAGCCAAGGTCTTCTAGCGGCGGCGAACACCGGGGAGCTGTTTTTT
many	TRBV20-1	TRBJ2-7	TRBD1	CSVSRQGANEQYF	TGCAGTGTTAGCCGACAGGGGGCCAACGAGCAGTACTTC
NA	TRBV19	TRBJ1-6	NA	CASSIQTRNSTLLF	TGTGCCAGTAGTATCCAGACTCGGAATTCAACCCTCCTCTTT